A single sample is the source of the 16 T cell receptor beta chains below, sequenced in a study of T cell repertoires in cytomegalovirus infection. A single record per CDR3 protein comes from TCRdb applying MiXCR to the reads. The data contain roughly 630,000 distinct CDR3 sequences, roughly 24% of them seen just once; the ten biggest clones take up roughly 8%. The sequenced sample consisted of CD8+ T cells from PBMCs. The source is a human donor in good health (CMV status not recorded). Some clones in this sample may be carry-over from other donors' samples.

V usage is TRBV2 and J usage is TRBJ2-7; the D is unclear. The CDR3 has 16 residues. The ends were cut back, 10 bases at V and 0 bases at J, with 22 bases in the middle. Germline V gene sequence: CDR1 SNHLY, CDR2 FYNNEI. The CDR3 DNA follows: TGTGCCATCCTGGTCCTACTGGGTACGAGCTCCTACGAGCAGTACTTC. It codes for CAILVLLGTSSYEQYF.

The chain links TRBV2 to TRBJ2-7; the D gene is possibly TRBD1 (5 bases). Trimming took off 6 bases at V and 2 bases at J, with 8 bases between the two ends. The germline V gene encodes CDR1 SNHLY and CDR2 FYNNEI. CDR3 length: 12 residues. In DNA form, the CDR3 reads TGTGCCAGCAGAAAGGGGACCTACGAGCAGTACTTC. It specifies CASRKGTYEQYF.

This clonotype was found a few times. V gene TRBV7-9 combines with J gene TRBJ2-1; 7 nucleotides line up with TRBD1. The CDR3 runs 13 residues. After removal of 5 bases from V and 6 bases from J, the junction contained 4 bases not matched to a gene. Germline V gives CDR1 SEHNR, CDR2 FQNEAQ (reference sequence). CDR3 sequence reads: CASSPGTVNEQFF. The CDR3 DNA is TGTGCCAGCAGCCCCGGGACAGTCAATGAGCAGTTCTTC.

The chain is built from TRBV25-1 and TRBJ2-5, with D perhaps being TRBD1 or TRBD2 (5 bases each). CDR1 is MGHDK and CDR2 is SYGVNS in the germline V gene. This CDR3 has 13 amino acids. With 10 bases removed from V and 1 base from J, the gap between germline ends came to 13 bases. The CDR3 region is CATLGRIQETQYF. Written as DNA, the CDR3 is TGTGCCACCTTGGGACGGATCCAAGAGACCCAGTACTTC.

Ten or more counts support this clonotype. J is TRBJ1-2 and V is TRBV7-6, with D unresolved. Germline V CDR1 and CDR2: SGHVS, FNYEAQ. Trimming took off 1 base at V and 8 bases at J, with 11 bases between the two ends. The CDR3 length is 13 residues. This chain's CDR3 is CASSLVQEDGYTF. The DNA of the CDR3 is TGTGCCAGCAGCTTAGTCCAGGAGGACGGCTACACCTTC.

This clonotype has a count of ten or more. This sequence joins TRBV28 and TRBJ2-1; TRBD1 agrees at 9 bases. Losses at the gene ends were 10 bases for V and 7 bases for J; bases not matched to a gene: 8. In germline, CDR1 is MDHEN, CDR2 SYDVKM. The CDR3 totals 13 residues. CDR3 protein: CANKGQGSNEQFF. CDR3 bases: TGTGCCAACAAGGGACAGGGAAGTAATGAGCAGTTCTTC. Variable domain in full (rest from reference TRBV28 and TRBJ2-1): DVKVTQSSRYLVKRTGEKVFLECVQDMDHENMFWYRQDPGLGLRLIYFSYDVKMKEKGDIPEGYSVSREKKERFSLILESASTNQTSMYLCANKGQGSNEQFFGPGTRLTVL.

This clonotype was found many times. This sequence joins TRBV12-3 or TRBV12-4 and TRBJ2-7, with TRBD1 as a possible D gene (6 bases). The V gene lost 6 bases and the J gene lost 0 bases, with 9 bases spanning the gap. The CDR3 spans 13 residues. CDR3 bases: TGTGCCAGCAGCTTGGGACACTCCTACGAGCAGTACTTC. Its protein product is CASSLGHSYEQYF.

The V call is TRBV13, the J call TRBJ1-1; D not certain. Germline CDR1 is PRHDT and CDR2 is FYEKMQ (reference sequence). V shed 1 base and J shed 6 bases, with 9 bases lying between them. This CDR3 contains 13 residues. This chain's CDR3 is CASSLVMIPEAFF. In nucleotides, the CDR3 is TGTGCCAGCAGCTTAGTAATGATCCCTGAAGCTTTCTTT.

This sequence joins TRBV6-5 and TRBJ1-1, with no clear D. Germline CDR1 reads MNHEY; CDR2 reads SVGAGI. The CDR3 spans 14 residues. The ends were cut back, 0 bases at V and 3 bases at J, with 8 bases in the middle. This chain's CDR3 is CASSYSQLHTEAFF. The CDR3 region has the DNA TGTGCCAGCAGTTACTCACAGCTTCACACTGAAGCTTTCTTT.

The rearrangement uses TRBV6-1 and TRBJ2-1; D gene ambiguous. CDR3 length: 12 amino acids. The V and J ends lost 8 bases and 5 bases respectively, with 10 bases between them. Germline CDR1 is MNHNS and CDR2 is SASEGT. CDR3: CASCPLNNEQFF. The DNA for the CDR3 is TGTGCCAGCTGCCCTCTGAACAATGAGCAGTTCTTC.

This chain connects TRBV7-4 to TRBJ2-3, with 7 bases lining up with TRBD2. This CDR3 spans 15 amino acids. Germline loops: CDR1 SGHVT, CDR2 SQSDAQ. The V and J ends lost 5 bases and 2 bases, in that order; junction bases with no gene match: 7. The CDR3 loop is CASSRRDYLTDTQYF. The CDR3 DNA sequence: TGTGCCAGCAGCCGCCGGGACTACCTCACAGATACGCAGTATTTT.

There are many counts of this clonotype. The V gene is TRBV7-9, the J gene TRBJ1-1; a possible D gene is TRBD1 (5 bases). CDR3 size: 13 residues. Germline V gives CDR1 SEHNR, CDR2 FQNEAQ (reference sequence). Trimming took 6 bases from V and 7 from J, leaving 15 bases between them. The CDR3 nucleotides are TGTGCCAGCAGGCCGACAGCGGGCGGTGAAGCTTTCTTT. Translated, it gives CASRPTAGGEAFF.

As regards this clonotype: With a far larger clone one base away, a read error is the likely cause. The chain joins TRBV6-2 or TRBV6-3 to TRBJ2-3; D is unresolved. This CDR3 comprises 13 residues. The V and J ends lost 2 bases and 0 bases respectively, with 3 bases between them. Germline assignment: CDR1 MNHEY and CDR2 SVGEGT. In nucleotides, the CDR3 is TGTGCCAGCAGTTACACTAGCACAGATACGCAGTATTTT. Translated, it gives CASSYTSTDTQYF.

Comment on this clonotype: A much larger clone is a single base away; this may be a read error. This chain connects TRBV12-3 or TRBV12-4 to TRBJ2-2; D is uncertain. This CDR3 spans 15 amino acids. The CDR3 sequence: CVSSTTQMGTGELFF. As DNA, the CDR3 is TGTGTCAGCAGCACCACTCAGATGGGAACCGGGGAGCTGTTTTTT.

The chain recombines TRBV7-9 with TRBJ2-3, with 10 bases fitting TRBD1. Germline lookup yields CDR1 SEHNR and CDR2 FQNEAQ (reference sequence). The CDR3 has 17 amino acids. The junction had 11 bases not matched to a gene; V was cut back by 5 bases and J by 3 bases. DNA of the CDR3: TGTGCCAGCAGCCCTGCCCCCGGGACAGGGGCGACAGATACGCAGTATTTT. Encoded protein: CASSPAPGTGATDTQYF.

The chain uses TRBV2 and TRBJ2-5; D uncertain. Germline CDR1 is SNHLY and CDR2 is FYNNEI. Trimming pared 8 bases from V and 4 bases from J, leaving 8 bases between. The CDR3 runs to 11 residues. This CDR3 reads CASLYTETQYF. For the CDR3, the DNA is TGTGCCAGCCTTTATACAGAGACCCAGTACTTC.